This T cell receptor beta chain was recovered during a study of CD8 T cells in Susac syndrome. Random hexamers were used to reverse transcribe an amount of roughly 0.5 to 1 ug RNA. A single record per CDR3 protein comes from TCRdb applying MiXCR to the immunoSEQ multiplex PCR reads. The table has approximately 77,000 distinct CDR3 sequences, 90% to 95% seen once. Germline V CDR1 and CDR2: MDHEN, SYDVKM. V was pared by 10 bases and J by 0 bases, with 19 bases between. CDR3 size: 15 residues. The V and J genes are TRBV28 and TRBJ2-7; D might be TRBD2 (5 bases). This clonotype originated in a human donor with Susac syndrome. The sample was CD4+ T cells from PBMCs. CDR3: CATTEASLSSYEQYF. The CDR3 nucleotides are TGTGCCACCACGGAGGCTAGCCTCAGCTCCTACGAGCAGTACTTC.